The present TCR beta chain was sequenced within a study of human T cells and chemical hapten exposure. Whole-study findings and limits: PT1 expanded TCR counts and patch test score were linked, and their correlation was positive.

This clonotype came up many times. Its antigen is still unknown. TCRdb re-called the RACE reads with MiXCR, one entry per CDR3 protein. The sample lists around 200,000 distinct CDR3 sequences; approximately 29% were seen once. This CDR3 is built from 15 residues. Sample time point: pre-sensitization, week 0. Treatment meaning: therapeutic diphenylcyclopropenone sensitization with weekly scalp DPC. The sequenced sample was whole blood, obtained in connection with sensitization to the hapten diphenylcyclopropenone (DPC). The TCR was taken from a woman aged 25 to 39 with alopecia areata. Some clones in this sample may be carry-over from other donors' samples. The rearrangement uses TRBV12-2 and TRBJ2-5; the DNA was not compared with TRBD1, the D call given in the table. TRBV12-2 is tagged as a pseudogene. In DNA form, the CDR3 reads TGTGCAAGTCGCTCTAGCGGGGGGGCCGTTGAGACCCAGTACTTC. Protein sequence: CASRSSGGAVETQYF.